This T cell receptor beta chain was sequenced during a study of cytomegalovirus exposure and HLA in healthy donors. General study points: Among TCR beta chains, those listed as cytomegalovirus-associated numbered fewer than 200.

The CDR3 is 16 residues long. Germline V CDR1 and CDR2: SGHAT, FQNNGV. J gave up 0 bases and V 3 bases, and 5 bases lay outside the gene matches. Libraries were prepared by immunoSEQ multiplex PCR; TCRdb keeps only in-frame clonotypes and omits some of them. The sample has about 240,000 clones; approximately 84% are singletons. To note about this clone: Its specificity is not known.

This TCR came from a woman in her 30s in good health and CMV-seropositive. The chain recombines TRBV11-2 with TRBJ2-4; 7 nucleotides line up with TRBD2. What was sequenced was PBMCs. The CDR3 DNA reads TGTGCCAGCAGCTTGCGGGGGACCCTAGCCAAAAACATTCAGTACTTC. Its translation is CASSLRGTLAKNIQYF.